This is a list of T cell receptor beta chains from one sample in a study of graft-versus-host responses after intestinal transplantation. Sequenced by immunoSEQ multiplex PCR; TCRdb stores in-frame clones only, minus some. The sample contains roughly 100,000 clones, around 93% of which appear only once. Their target antigens are unknown. Sequenced material: unstimulated CD8+ T cells sorted from spleen or lymph node cells, taken before transplant. All receptors derive from a human donor who was the organ donor for an intestinal transplant. Both conserved end residues are part of each CDR3. Each record gives: V gene, D gene, CDR3 protein. A D gene is named only where the DNA matches it firmly.

TRBV25-1	TRBD1	CASSVRQGDDEQYF
TRBV19	TRBD2	CASSASAGAFEQYF
TRBV28	TRBD1	CASSSGQPKDNLDIQYF
TRBV11-2	TRBD2	CASSRVLAGDAYEQYF
TRBV7-3	TRBD2	CASSYFPPRPSGTSNSYEQYF
TRBV2	TRBD2	CASEGLVPQSDTQYF
TRBV19	.	CASSIRRQEQQPQHF
TRBV13	TRBD2	CASSLQGLAGTQGELFF
TRBV12-5	.	CASGTGQGGQYF
TRBV5-1	.	CASSWGPPFRYGYTF
TRBV5-8	.	CASSLGAGNNEQFF
TRBV27	.	CASRTGLANEKLFF
TRBV7-9	TRBD2	CASSLEGTSWETQYF
TRBV6-5	.	CASGGRGGYNEQFF
TRBV9	TRBD2	CASRLLTSGAYNEQFF
TRBV28	.	CASSLLQPYNSPLHF
TRBV21-1	.	CATKHRGVAEAFF
TRBV19	.	CASSIVDNEQYF
TRBV5-1	.	CASSLVSDSINEQYF
TRBV7-8	TRBD1	CASSPQDRFPPQTSDNEQFF
TRBV7-9	.	CASSLGGAYGYTF
TRBV15	.	CATSRGDSGKETQYF
TRBV2	.	CASKYRYYNEQFF
TRBV7-9	.	CATPEGGVRSSSGANVLTF
TRBV27	.	CASSLYQGHDGYTF
TRBV23-1	TRBD1	CASSQETGATGSPLHF
TRBV15	TRBD1	CATSRDWLGQSNEKLFF
TRBV5-4	TRBD2	CASSGGGRETQYF
TRBV10-3	.	CAISEWSLEQYF
TRBV21-1	.	CASSKDDRAGGTQYF
TRBV5-6	.	CASSLSGPEAFF
TRBV28	.	CASSFYGGMNTEAFF
TRBV11-2	.	CASSLGSSTDTQYF
TRBV6-1	.	CASSVFAVSTDTQYF
TRBV5-4	TRBD2	CASSPGGGSTDTQYF
TRBV27	TRBD2	CASSFALTAGVGEQYF
TRBV4-2	TRBD2	CASSRTSVYEQYF
TRBV28	.	CASSTRDVTYEQYF
TRBV5-3	TRBD2	CARSLGLAGGPVQETQYF
TRBV7-9	.	CASSSGNTIYF
TRBV7-9	.	CASSWSRESHEQYF
TRBV16	.	CASNHVQAETQETQYF
TRBV6-1	.	CASSQRTGSKNIQYF
TRBV10-3	TRBD1	CAIKPEDRDSEAFF
TRBV6-6	.	CASNQEESDTGELFF
TRBV5-1	.	CASSISYTGELFF
TRBV6-5	TRBD1	CASSYGQGAQPQHF
TRBV6-1	.	CASNDPTTGRGSAYEQYF
TRBV10-2	.	CASSEYRTVYNQPQHF
TRBV5-4	TRBD2	CASSLDTSGSTYEQYF
TRBV9	TRBD1	CASSVAGGQGVTDTQYF
TRBV2	.	CASSVEGREEEKLFF
TRBV25-1	.	CASSEYRGMNTEAFF
TRBV4-2	.	CASSQALATNTGELFF
TRBV2	.	CASSEGRSGNTIYF
TRBV4-1	.	CASSQDAGETPDTQYF
TRBV28	.	CASSFTRKNIQYF
TRBV19	.	CASSMFVLFSYRERYGYTF
TRBV5-6	TRBD1	CASSFGTGREQYF